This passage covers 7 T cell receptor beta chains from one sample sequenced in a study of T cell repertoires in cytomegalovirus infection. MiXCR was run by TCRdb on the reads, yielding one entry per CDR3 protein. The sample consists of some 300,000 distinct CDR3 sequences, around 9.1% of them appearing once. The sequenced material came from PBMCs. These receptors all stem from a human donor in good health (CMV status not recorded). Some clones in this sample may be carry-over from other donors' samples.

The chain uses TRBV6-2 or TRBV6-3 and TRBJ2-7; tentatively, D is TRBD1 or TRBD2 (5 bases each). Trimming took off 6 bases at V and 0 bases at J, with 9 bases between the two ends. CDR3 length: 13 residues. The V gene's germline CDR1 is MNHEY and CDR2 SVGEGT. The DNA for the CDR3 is TGTGCCAGCAGGAGGGACGGCTCCTACGAGCAGTACGTC. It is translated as CASRRDGSYEQYV.

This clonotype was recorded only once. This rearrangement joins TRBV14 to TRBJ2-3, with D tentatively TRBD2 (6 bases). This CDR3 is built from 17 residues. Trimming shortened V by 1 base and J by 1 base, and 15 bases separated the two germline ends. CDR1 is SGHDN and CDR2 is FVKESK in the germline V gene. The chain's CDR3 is CASSQAVGLAGTDTQYF. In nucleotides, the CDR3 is TGTGCCAGCAGCCAAGCAGTGGGACTGGCGGGCACAGATACGCAGTATTTT.

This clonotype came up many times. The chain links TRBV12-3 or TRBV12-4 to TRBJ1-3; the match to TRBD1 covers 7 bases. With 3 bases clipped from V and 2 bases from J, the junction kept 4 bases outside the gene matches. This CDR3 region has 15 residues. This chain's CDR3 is CASSFTDRAGNTIYF. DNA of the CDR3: TGTGCCAGCAGTTTCACCGACAGGGCTGGAAACACCATATATTTT.

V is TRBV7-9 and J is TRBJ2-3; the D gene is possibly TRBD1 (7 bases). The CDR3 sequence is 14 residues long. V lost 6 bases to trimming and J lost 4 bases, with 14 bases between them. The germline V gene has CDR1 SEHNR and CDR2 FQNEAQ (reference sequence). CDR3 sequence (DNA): TGTGCCAGCAGATTACAGGGGAGGTCAGATACGCAGTATTTT. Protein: CASRLQGRSDTQYF.

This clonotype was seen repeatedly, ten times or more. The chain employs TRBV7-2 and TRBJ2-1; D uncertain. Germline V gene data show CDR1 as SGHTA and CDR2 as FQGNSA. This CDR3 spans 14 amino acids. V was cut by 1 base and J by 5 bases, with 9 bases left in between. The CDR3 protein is CASSLVYQDNEQFF. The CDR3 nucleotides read TGTGCCAGCAGCTTAGTGTACCAGGACAATGAGCAGTTCTTC.

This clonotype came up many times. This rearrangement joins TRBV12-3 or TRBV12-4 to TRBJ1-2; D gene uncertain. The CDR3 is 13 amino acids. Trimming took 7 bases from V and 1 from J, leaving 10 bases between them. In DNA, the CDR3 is TGTGCCAGCAAGAGTCGGGTTAACTATGGCTACACCTTC. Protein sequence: CASKSRVNYGYTF.

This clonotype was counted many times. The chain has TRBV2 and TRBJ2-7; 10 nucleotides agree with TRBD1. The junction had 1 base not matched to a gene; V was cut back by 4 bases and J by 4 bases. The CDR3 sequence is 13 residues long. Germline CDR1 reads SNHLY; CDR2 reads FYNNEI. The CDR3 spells CASSADRGYEQYV. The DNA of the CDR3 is TGTGCCAGCAGTGCGGACAGGGGGTACGAGCAGTACGTC.